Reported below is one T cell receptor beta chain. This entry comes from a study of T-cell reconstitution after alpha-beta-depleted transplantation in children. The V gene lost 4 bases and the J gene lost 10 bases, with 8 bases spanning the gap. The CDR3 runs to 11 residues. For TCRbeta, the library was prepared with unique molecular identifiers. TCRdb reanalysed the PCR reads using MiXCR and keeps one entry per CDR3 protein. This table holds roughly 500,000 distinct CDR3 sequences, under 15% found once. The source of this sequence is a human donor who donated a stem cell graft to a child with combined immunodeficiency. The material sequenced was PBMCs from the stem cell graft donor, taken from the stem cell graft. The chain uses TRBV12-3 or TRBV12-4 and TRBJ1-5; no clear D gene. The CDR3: CASSWGRPQHF. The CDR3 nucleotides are TGTGCCAGCAGTTGGGGAAGACCCCAGCATTTT.